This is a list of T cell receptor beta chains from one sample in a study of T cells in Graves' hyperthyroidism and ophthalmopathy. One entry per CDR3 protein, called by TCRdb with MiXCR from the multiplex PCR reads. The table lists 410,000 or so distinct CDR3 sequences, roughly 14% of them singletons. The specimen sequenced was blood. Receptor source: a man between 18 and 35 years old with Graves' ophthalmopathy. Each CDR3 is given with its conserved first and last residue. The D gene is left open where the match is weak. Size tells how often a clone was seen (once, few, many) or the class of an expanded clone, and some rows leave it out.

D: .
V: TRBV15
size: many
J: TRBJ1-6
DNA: TGTGCCACCAGCAGAGTCAAAGGGGCAGCCTATAATTCACCCCTCCACTTT
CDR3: CATSRVKGAAYNSPLHF

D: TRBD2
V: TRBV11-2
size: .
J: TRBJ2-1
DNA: TGTGCCAGCAGCTTAGAGTTCCTAGCGGGGGGGGACAATGAGCAGTTCTTC
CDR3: CASSLEFLAGGDNEQFF

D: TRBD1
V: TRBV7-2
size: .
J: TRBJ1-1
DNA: TGTGCCAGCAGCTTAGGCGAGGACAGGGTGTCTTTCTTT
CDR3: CASSLGEDRVSFF

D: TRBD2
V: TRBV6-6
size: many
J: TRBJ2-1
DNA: TGTGCCAGCAGTTACTCTTCCCCCCAGCGGGAGGGTTGGGAGCAGTTCTTC
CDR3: CASSYSSPQREGWEQFF

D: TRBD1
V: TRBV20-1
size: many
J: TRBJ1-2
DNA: TGCAGTGCCCCGGACAGGGAAGGCTACACCTTC
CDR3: CSAPDREGYTF

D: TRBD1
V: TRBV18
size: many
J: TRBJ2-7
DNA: TGTGCCAGCTCAACACAGGGACAGTCCTACGAGCAGTACTTC
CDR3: CASSTQGQSYEQYF

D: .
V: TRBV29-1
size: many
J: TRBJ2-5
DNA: TGCAGCGTTGATCACAGCCAAGAGACCCAGTACTTC
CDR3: CSVDHSQETQYF

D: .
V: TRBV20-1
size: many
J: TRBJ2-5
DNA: TGCAGTGCCGCACAGGGTGACCCGCAAGAGACCCAGTACTTC
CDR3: CSAAQGDPQETQYF

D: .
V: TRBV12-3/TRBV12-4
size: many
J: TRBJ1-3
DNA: TGTGCCAGCAGCCTCAGGGCCCTCTCTGGAAACACCATATATTTT
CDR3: CASSLRALSGNTIYF

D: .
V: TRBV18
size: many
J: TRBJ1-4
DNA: TGTGCCAGCTCACCAGGAGGTGAAAAACTGTTTTTT
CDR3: CASSPGGEKLFF

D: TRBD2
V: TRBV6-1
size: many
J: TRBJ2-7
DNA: TGTGCCAGCAGAGCGGGACTCAACTACGAGCAGTACTTC
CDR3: CASRAGLNYEQYF

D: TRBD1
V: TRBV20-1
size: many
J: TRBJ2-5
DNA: TGCAGTGCTAGAGGACAGGGACCTGAGACCCAGTACTTC
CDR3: CSARGQGPETQYF

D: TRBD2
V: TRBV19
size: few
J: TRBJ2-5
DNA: TGTGCCAGTAGTAGAGCGGGAGGGCAGGTGGAGACCCAGTACTTC
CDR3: CASSRAGGQVETQYF

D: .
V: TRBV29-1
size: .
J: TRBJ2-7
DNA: TGCAGCGTACGGAGTCTTTATTCCTACGGGCAGTACTTC
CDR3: CSVRSLYSYGQYF

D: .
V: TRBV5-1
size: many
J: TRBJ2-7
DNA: TGCGCCAGCAGCGGGGGGTTGGAGCAGTACTTC
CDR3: CASSGGLEQYF

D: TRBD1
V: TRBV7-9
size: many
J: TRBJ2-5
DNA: TGTGCCAGCAGCCCCCCCGGGACAGGGGACCAAGAGACCCAGTACTTC
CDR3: CASSPPGTGDQETQYF

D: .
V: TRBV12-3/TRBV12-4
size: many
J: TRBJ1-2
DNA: TGTGCCAGCAGTTTCGGGCCCCCATCTAACTATGGCTACACCTTC
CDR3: CASSFGPPSNYGYTF

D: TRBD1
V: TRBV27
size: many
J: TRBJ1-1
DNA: TGTGCCAGCAGTTCAGGCAGGGGGCTCACTGAAGCTTTCTTT
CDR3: CASSSGRGLTEAFF

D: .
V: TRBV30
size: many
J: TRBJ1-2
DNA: TGTGCCTGGAGGGGATTTAGCTATGGCTACACCTTC
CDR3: CAWRGFSYGYTF

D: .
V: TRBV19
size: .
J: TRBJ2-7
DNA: TGTGCCAGTAGCCAGGACGGAGTGTACAAGCAGTACTTC
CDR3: CASSQDGVYKQYF

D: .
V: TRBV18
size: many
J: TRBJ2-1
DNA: TGTGCCAGCTCACCACCGGGGGGGGGCCGCAATGAGCAGTTCTTC
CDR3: CASSPPGGGRNEQFF

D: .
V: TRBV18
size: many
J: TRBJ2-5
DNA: TGTGCCAGCTCGCTCAACAGGGTTAGAGAGACCCAGTACTTC
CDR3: CASSLNRVRETQYF

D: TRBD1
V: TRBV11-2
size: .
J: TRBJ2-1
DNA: TGTGCCAGCAGCTCACTGGGACAGTACAATGAGCAGTTCTTC
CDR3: CASSSLGQYNEQFF

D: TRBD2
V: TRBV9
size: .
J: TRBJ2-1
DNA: TGTGCCAGCAGCGGGCCAACCTCTCCCTCCTCGGGACTAGCGGGAACTGGGGAATACAATGAGCAGTTCTTC
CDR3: CASSGPTSPSSGLAGTGEYNEQFF

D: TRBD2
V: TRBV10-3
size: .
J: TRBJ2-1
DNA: TGTGCCATCAGTCAAGCGGGAGAATATACACCTGACATCGGCGATGAGCAGTTCTTC
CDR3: CAISQAGEYTPDIGDEQFF

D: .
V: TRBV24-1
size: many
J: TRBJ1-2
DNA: TGTGCCACCAGTCCGGGTTCTTATGGCTACACCTTC
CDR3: CATSPGSYGYTF

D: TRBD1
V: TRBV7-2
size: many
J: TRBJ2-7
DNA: TGTGCCAGCAGCCCAGGGGGCGGGATGACCTACGAGCAGTACTTC
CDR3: CASSPGGGMTYEQYF

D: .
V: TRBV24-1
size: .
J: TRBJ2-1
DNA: TGTGCCACCAGTGATCTTCGACGGGCCAATGAGCAGTTCTTC
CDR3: CATSDLRRANEQFF

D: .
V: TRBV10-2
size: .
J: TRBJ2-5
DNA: TGCGTCAAAGGAGCGACCCAGTACTTC
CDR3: CVKGATQYF

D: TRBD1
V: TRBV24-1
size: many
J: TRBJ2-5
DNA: TGTGCCACCAGACAGTCGGGACAGGGGGAAGAGACCCAGTACTTC
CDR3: CATRQSGQGEETQYF

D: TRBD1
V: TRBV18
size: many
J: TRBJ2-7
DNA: TGTGCCAGCTCAGCGACAGGGAAGGGCTACGAGCAGTACTTC
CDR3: CASSATGKGYEQYF

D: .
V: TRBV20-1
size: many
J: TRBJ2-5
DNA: TGCAGTGCTAGAGAACGGGTTTGGGAGACCCAGTACTTC
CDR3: CSARERVWETQYF

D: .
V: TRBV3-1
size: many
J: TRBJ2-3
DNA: TGTGCCAGCAGCCGGACCCCAGATACGCAGTATTTT
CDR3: CASSRTPDTQYF

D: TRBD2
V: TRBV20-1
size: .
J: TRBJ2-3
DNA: TGCAGTGCCAAGAGTAGGGGGACTAGCGGGAGTGGTACGCAGTATTTT
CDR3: CSAKSRGTSGSGTQYF

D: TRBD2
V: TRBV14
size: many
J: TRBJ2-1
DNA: TGTGCCAGCAGCCCTTTTGGAGCGGGGGGGCGAAGCTTCAATGAGCAGTTCTTC
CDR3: CASSPFGAGGRSFNEQFF

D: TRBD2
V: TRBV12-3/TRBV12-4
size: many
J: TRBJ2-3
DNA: TGTGCCAGCAGGAGGACTAGCGGGGGGGCGCCAACAGATACGCAGTATTTT
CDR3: CASRRTSGGAPTDTQYF

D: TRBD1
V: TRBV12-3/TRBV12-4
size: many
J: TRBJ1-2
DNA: TGTGCCAGCAGTATCGGGACAGGGGGTCTCTATGGCTACACCTTC
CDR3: CASSIGTGGLYGYTF

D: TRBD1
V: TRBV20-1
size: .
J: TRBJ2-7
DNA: TGCAGTGCATCCGGGACAGGGGATACGAACGAGCAGTACTTC
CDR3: CSASGTGDTNEQYF

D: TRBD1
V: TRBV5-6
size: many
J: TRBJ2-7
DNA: TGTGCCAGCAGCTTGTGGGGACAGGGCGTATACGAGCAGTACTTC
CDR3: CASSLWGQGVYEQYF

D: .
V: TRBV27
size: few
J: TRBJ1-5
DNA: TGTGCCAGCAGTTTATCAATTGGGGGGCCCCAGCATTTT
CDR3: CASSLSIGGPQHF

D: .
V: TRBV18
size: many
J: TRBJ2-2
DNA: TGTGCCAGCTCCCGACCGGGACGGGAAAACACCGGGGAGCTGTTTTTT
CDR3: CASSRPGRENTGELFF

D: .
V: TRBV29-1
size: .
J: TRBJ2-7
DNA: TGCAGCGTTGGGGGGGGGCTATACGAGCAGTACTTC
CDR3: CSVGGGLYEQYF

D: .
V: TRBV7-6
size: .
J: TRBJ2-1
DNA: TGTGCCAGCAGCTTATACGCTAGCTCGGGCGATGAGCAGTTCTTC
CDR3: CASSLYASSGDEQFF

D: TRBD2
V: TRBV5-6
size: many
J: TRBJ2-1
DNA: TGTGCCAGCAGCTTCCCCCTTAGCGGGAGGGCCGGGGGTGAGCAGTTCTTC
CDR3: CASSFPLSGRAGGEQFF

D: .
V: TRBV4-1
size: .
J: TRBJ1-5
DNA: TGCGCCAGCAGCCAAGATCTGGCAGGGTCCCATATTGATCAGCCCCAGCATTTT
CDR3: CASSQDLAGSHIDQPQHF

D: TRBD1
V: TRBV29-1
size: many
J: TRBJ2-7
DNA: TGCAGCGTTGGTGGGACAGGGGAGGGTAAGGAGTACTTC
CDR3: CSVGGTGEGKEYF

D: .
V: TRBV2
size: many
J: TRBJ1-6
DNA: TGTGCCAGCAGGGACAGCTCCTATAATTCACCCCTCCACTTT
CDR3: CASRDSSYNSPLHF

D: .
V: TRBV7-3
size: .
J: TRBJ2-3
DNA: TGTGCCAGCAGCTTATGGGGGGGCGCTAGCACAGATACGCAGTATTTT
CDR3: CASSLWGGASTDTQYF

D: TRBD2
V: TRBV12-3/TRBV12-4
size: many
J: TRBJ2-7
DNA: TGTGCCAGCAGACGAACTAGCGTTGGTGGCTACGAGCAGTACTTC
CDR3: CASRRTSVGGYEQYF

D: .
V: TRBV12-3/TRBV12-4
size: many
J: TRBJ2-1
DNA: TGTGCCAGCAGTTTTGTCTACAATGAGCAGTTCTTC
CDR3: CASSFVYNEQFF

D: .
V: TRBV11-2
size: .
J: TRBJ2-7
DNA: TGTGCCAGCAGCACCTCGAAAGAAGGGAGGTACGAGCAGTACTTC
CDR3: CASSTSKEGRYEQYF

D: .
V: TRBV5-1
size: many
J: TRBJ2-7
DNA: TGCGCCAGCAGCTTGGCGCAGGGTAGCTCCTACGAGCAGTACTTC
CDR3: CASSLAQGSSYEQYF

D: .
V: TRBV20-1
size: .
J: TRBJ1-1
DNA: TGCAGTGCTAGAGATAGGGGGACAAGGAGTCGTACTGAAGCTTTCTTT
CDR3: CSARDRGTRSRTEAFF

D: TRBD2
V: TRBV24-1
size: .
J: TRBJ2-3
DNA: TGTGCCACCAGTGACAACCGACTAGCGGGACTACACACAGATACGCAGTATTTT
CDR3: CATSDNRLAGLHTDTQYF

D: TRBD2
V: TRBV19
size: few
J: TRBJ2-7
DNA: TGTGCCAGTAGTATTAATCCCGGCGGGGGGGCCGAGCAGTACTTC
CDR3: CASSINPGGGAEQYF

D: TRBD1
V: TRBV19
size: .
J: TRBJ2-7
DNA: TGTGCCAGTACAGCCCCAAACACCCGGACAGGCACCTACGAGCAGTACTTC
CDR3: CASTAPNTRTGTYEQYF

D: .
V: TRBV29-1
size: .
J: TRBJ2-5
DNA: TGCAGCGTTGAAATCTGGGAGCAAGAGACCCAGTACTTC
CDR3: CSVEIWEQETQYF

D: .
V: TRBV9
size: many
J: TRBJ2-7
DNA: TGTGCCAGCAGCGTAAGCCCTGGATACTCCTACGAGCAGTACTTC
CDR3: CASSVSPGYSYEQYF

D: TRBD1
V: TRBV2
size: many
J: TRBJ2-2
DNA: TGTGCCAGCTGCCCCGGTTCAGGGGGCGCCGAGGTCACCGGGGAGCTGTTTTTT
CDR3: CASCPGSGGAEVTGELFF